The rows below give T cell receptor beta chains drawn from one sample of a study of T cell changes during pregnancy in multiple sclerosis. The assay was immunoSEQ multiplex PCR, and TCRdb's table has in-frame clones only and misses some. The repertoire has 70,000 to 95,000 clones, about 92% of them found once; the top ten carry 2.5% to 3%. The sequenced sample was peripheral blood, obtained after pregnancy. These receptors originate from a female donor in good health, enrolled as a control in a pregnancy study. CDR3s leave out the opening cysteine and the closing phenylalanine or tryptophan. Each record gives: D gene, V gene, CDR3 protein. D genes are given only for firm matches.

d_call: TRBD2; v_call: TRBV28; cdr3_aa: ASSLLAGGGETQY
d_call: .; v_call: TRBV7-2; cdr3_aa: ASSQTPGISYNEQF
d_call: TRBD2; v_call: TRBV5-1; cdr3_aa: ASSWLAGIWETQY
d_call: TRBD2; v_call: TRBV6-6; cdr3_aa: ASRVGGSSYEQY
d_call: .; v_call: TRBV18; cdr3_aa: ASSNPGAGANVLT
d_call: .; v_call: TRBV30; cdr3_aa: ASASDRQGYGYT
d_call: TRBD2; v_call: TRBV6-5; cdr3_aa: ASSYGAGGRTDTQY
d_call: TRBD1; v_call: TRBV5-1; cdr3_aa: ASSSGIQGAVDEQY
d_call: TRBD1; v_call: TRBV4-3; cdr3_aa: ASSLRTGGFTGELF
d_call: TRBD2; v_call: TRBV25-1; cdr3_aa: ASSDLTSAEETQY
d_call: .; v_call: TRBV20-1; cdr3_aa: SARWGEAQY
d_call: .; v_call: TRBV7-9; cdr3_aa: ASSFPGGKSYEQY
d_call: TRBD2; v_call: TRBV18; cdr3_aa: ASSPGAGEPYEQY
d_call: .; v_call: TRBV7-2; cdr3_aa: ASSLVRGGGRTEAF
d_call: TRBD1; v_call: TRBV5-1; cdr3_aa: ASSPRTGSISEQY
d_call: TRBD2; v_call: TRBV7-2; cdr3_aa: ASSRWVAGGEQY
d_call: .; v_call: TRBV28; cdr3_aa: ASSFQATGANEKLF
d_call: .; v_call: TRBV5-5; cdr3_aa: ASSLGISGNEKLF
d_call: TRBD1; v_call: TRBV5-1; cdr3_aa: ASSLAGTGSAGANVLT
d_call: TRBD1; v_call: TRBV30; cdr3_aa: AWQQGMGQPQH
d_call: .; v_call: TRBV19; cdr3_aa: ASSIDGGARGPQH
d_call: .; v_call: TRBV9; cdr3_aa: ASSINVDTQY
d_call: .; v_call: TRBV7-2; cdr3_aa: ASSLVRRDGSYEQY
d_call: .; v_call: TRBV9; cdr3_aa: ASSVSGVGGELF
d_call: .; v_call: TRBV27; cdr3_aa: ASSPWGDTEAF
d_call: .; v_call: TRBV6-5; cdr3_aa: ASSYSRGLPGTQY
d_call: .; v_call: TRBV7-2; cdr3_aa: ASSLESGANYGYT
d_call: .; v_call: TRBV15; cdr3_aa: ATSRDSGWGEKLF
d_call: .; v_call: TRBV7-9; cdr3_aa: ASSNQGSAYGYT